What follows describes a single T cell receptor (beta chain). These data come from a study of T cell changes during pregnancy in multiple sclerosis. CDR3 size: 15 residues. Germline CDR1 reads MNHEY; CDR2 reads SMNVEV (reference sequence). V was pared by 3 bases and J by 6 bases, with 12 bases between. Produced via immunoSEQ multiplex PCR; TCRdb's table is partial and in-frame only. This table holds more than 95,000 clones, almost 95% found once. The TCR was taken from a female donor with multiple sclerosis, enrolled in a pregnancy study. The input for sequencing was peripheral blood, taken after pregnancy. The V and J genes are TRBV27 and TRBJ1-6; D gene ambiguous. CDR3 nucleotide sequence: TGTGCCAGCAGTTTCGGTGCGTTCTTTAATTCACCCCTCCACTTT. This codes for CASSFGAFFNSPLHF.